The rows below give T cell receptor beta chains drawn from one sample of a study of T cells after yellow fever vaccination. TCRdb ran MiXCR on the 5' RACE reads and lists one entry per CDR3 protein. The table shows around 320,000 distinct CDR3 sequences, with around 11% occurring only once. The specimen comprised CD4+ T cells sorted from PBMCs, sampled 45 days after the yellow fever booster vaccination. These receptors all stem from a man younger than 35 who received the YFV17D yellow fever vaccine. Each CDR3 is given with its conserved first and last residue. D genes are given only for firm matches. Clone size is shown for a subset of rows, as once, few, many or a class of expanded clone.

TRBJ2-2	TRBV7-3	few	.	CASSQTGTPTNTGELFF	TGTGCCAGCAGTCAAACCGGGACACCTACGAACACCGGGGAGCTGTTTTTT
TRBJ1-2	TRBV28	.	TRBD1	CASSSIGDRGGHYGYTF	TGTGCCAGCAGTTCCATAGGCGACAGGGGTGGGCACTATGGCTACACCTTC
TRBJ2-3	TRBV4-3	few	.	CASSPGAISTDTQYF	TGCGCCAGCAGCCCCGGGGCCATCTCGACAGATACGCAGTATTTT
TRBJ2-7	TRBV28	many	.	CASRPEAAAYEQYF	TGTGCCAGCCGTCCGGAAGCAGCTGCCTACGAGCAGTACTTC
TRBJ1-5	TRBV3-1	.	.	CASSQQAGSNQPQHF	TGTGCCAGCAGCCAACAGGCCGGAAGCAATCAGCCCCAGCATTTT
TRBJ1-2	TRBV5-1	.	.	CASSLEVNSPYGYTF	TGCGCCAGCAGCTTGGAGGTGAACAGCCCCTATGGCTACACCTTC
TRBJ1-2	TRBV4-1	.	.	CASRPTGISYGYTF	TGCGCCAGCAGGCCCACAGGGATTAGCTATGGCTACACCTTC
TRBJ2-7	TRBV7-2	few	.	CASSIGREQYF	TGTGCCAGCAGTATCGGGCGCGAGCAGTACTTC
TRBJ1-2	TRBV7-9	many	TRBD1	CASSLGGTDYGYTF	TGTGCCAGCAGCTTAGGGGGGACAGACTATGGCTACACCTTC
TRBJ2-3	TRBV10-3	.	.	CAMGAGAADTQYF	TGTGCCATGGGCGCGGGGGCAGCGGATACGCAGTATTTT
TRBJ2-1	TRBV3-1	.	TRBD1	CASSPSGTGTYNEQFF	TGTGCCAGCAGCCCCTCCGGGACAGGCACCTACAATGAGCAGTTCTTC
TRBJ2-3	TRBV11-2	many	TRBD2	CASSLLTSGVTDTQYF	TGTGCCAGCAGCCTTCTGACTAGCGGAGTCACAGATACGCAGTATTTT
TRBJ2-3	TRBV11-2	.	TRBD2	CASSPIPSGGLAGDTQYF	TGTGCCAGCAGCCCTATCCCGAGCGGGGGATTGGCTGGGGATACGCAGTATTTT
TRBJ1-2	TRBV20-1	.	.	CRPSAGSNYGYTF	TGCAGACCCTCGGCGGGTTCTAACTATGGCTACACCTTC
TRBJ2-3	TRBV28	.	.	CATETDTSTDTQYF	TGTGCCACAGAGACAGATACTAGCACAGATACGCAGTATTTT
TRBJ2-3	TRBV20-1	few	.	CSARGNPGSTDTQYF	TGCAGTGCTAGGGGGAATCCGGGAAGCACAGATACGCAGTATTTT
TRBJ2-7	TRBV20-1	few	TRBD1	CSARGTGHEQYF	TGCAGTGCTAGGGGGACAGGGCACGAGCAGTACTTC
TRBJ1-1	TRBV6-2/TRBV6-3	.	.	CASSTLGFDTEAFF	TGTGCCAGCAGTACTTTGGGATTTGACACTGAAGCTTTCTTT
TRBJ2-5	TRBV7-9	few	TRBD2	CASSRPGLAVQETQYF	TGTGCCAGCAGCCGACCGGGACTAGCGGTCCAAGAGACCCAGTACTTC
TRBJ1-1	TRBV10-3	.	TRBD1	CAISDRDRAPNTEAFF	TGTGCCATCAGTGACCGGGACAGGGCTCCGAACACTGAAGCTTTCTTT
TRBJ2-1	TRBV30	.	.	CAWSAPPGRGSSGNEQFF	TGTGCCTGGAGTGCTCCCCCCGGTCGGGGTAGCTCGGGGAATGAGCAGTTCTTC
TRBJ2-2	TRBV6-6	.	TRBD2	CASSYFPSGGGTGELFF	TGTGCCAGCAGTTATTTTCCTAGCGGGGGAGGAACCGGGGAGCTGTTTTTT
TRBJ2-5	TRBV30	.	.	CAWSVSQETQYF	TGTGCCTGGAGTGTAAGCCAAGAGACCCAGTACTTC
TRBJ1-2	TRBV3-1	.	.	CASSQPDTSGARTF	TGTGCCAGCAGCCAACCAGATACAAGTGGGGCGCGGACCTTC
TRBJ2-3	TRBV7-6	few	TRBD1	CASSLAYRGTDTQYF	TGTGCCAGCAGCTTAGCATACAGGGGGACAGATACGCAGTATTTT
TRBJ2-7	TRBV6-5	few	.	CASSYPRGAHYEQYF	TGTGCCAGCAGTTACCCGCGGGGAGCGCACTACGAGCAGTACTTC
TRBJ2-3	TRBV6-1	.	.	CASSEAEPDTQYF	TGTGCCAGCAGTGAAGCGGAGCCAGATACGCAGTATTTT
TRBJ2-5	TRBV18	few	.	CASSPTKGTQYF	TGTGCCAGCTCACCAACGAAGGGGACCCAGTACTTC
TRBJ1-2	TRBV4-3	few	.	CASSQTPTGGYTF	TGCGCCAGCAGCCAGACCCCGACAGGAGGCTACACCTTC